The 27 T cell receptor beta chains presented below share a single source sample, sequenced in a study of cytomegalovirus exposure and HLA in healthy donors. PCR employed 60 Vbeta and 13 Jbeta primers. Sequenced by immunoSEQ multiplex PCR; TCRdb stores in-frame clones only, minus some. The sample lists over 200,000 clones, about 81% occurring once. Sequencing was carried out using PBMCs. Receptors originate from a woman aged 40 to 50 in good health and CMV-seropositive.

This clone turned up a few times. This sequence joins TRBV15 and TRBJ1-1, with D maybe TRBD1 (5 bases). Germline V lookup: CDR1 LNHNV, CDR2 YYDKDF (reference sequence). The length of the CDR3 is 16 residues. V dropped 1 base and J dropped 0 bases, with 12 bases sitting between them. The CDR3 protein is CATSRGRGGLNTEAFF. The DNA for the CDR3 is TGTGCCACCAGCAGAGGAAGGGGAGGGCTGAACACTGAAGCTTTCTTT.

In DNA form, the CDR3 reads TGTGCCTGGAGTGTACAATTAGCGGGACCTTACAATGAGCAGTTCTTC. It translates to CAWSVQLAGPYNEQFF. This chain connects TRBV30 to TRBJ2-1, with 8 positions matching TRBD2. Unmatched junction bases numbered 8, after V lost 0 bases and J lost 4 bases. This CDR3 region has 16 residues. The germline CDR1 and CDR2 sequences are GTSNPN and SVGIG (reference sequence).

The chain employs TRBV4-1 and TRBJ2-5; 14 bases align to TRBD2. Germline V gene sequence: CDR1 MGHRA, CDR2 YSYEKL. The CDR3 covers 18 residues. V was pared by 5 bases and J by 4 bases, with 12 bases of the junction left unmatched. In nucleotides, the CDR3 is TGCGCCAGCAGCATGAGACTAGCGGGGGGGCAGTTGCCAGAGACCCAGTACTTC. This gives the protein CASSMRLAGGQLPETQYF.

The chain has TRBV5-1 and TRBJ2-5; weak D call: TRBD2 (6 bases). CDR1 and CDR2 from the germline V gene are SGHRS and YFSETQ. This CDR3 spans 14 amino acids. Trimming cost V 4 bases and J 3 bases, with 13 bases left between them. The CDR3 sequence: CASSEIGTEETQYF. The CDR3 DNA sequence: TGCGCCAGCAGCGAGATCGGGACTGAAGAGACCCAGTACTTC. The whole variable domain, filled in from reference TRBV5-1 and TRBJ2-5, reads KAGVTQTPRYLIKTRGQQVTLSCSPISGHRSVSWYQQTPGQGLQFLFEYFSETQRNKGNFPGRFSGRQFSNSRSEMNVSTLELGDSALYLCASSEIGTEETQYFGPGTRLLVL.

The J gene is TRBJ2-1, the V gene TRBV30; possible D gene TRBD2, 5 bases. Germline V gives CDR1 GTSNPN, CDR2 SVGIG (reference sequence). The CDR3 length is 14 residues. Trimming cost V 0 bases and J 3 bases, with 9 bases left between them. In nucleotides, the CDR3 is TGTGCCTGGAGTGTAAAGCGGATCTACAATGAGCAGTTCTTC. Its protein product is CAWSVKRIYNEQFF. Filled out from reference TRBV30 and TRBJ2-1, the complete variable domain reads SQTIHQWPATLVQPVGSPLSLECTVEGTSNPNLYWYRQAAGRGLQLLFYSVGIGQISSEVPQNLSASRPQDRQFILSSKKLLLSDSGFYLCAWSVKRIYNEQFFGPGTRLTVL.

The rearrangement uses TRBV18 and TRBJ2-7, with 7 nucleotides matching TRBD2. This CDR3 comprises 14 residues. Per germline, CDR1 KGHSH and CDR2 LQKENI. The V gene end was trimmed by 2 bases and the J gene end by 5 bases; junction bases not matched to a gene: 6. The CDR3: CASSPAAGGDEQYF. The CDR3 DNA is TGTGCCAGCTCACCAGCGGCTGGGGGGGACGAGCAGTACTTC.

The chain joins TRBV29-1 to TRBJ2-1, with TRBD1 matching 7 bases. Trimming took 7 bases from V and 0 from J; bases not matched to a gene: 6. This CDR3 is 14 amino acids long. Germline CDR1 and CDR2: SQVTM and ANQGSEA. The CDR3 DNA reads as TGCAGCGGCCGACAGGGTCCCTCCTACAATGAGCAGTTCTTC. Translation: CSGRQGPSYNEQFF.

The chain uses TRBV11-3 and TRBJ2-2; 8 bases are a match to TRBD1. This CDR3 region has 16 residues. Germline CDR1 reads SGHNT; CDR2 reads YENEEA. Unmatched junction bases numbered 6, after V lost 4 bases and J lost 2 bases. In DNA, the CDR3 is TGTGCCAGCAGCTACTTGACAGGGGTTAACACCGGGGAGCTGTTTTTT. Its translation: CASSYLTGVNTGELFF.

The chain combines TRBV10-3 with TRBJ2-1, with 7 bases matching TRBD2. The germline V gene encodes CDR1 ENHRY and CDR2 SYGVKD. CDR3 length equals 11 residues. V lost 2 bases to trimming and J lost 12 bases; unmatched junction nucleotides: 1. CDR3: CAISETSAQFF. The CDR3 DNA sequence: TGTGCCATCAGTGAGACTAGCGCGCAGTTCTTC.

This clone was detected only once. V is TRBV5-4 and J is TRBJ1-1; 7 bases align to TRBD1. J lost 2 bases, V lost 0 bases, and 13 bases had no gene match. CDR3 size: 18 residues. The V gene's germline CDR1 is SGHNT and CDR2 YYREEE (reference sequence). Here the CDR3 DNA reads TGTGCCAGCAGCTTGGATGGCGTCAGGGGGACCTCCAACACTGAAGCTTTCTTT. It encodes CASSLDGVRGTSNTEAFF.

The chain links TRBV7-3 to TRBJ2-7; 7 bases are shared with TRBD2. The germline gives CDR1 SGHTA, CDR2 FQGTGA. This CDR3 spans 14 amino acids. After removal of 5 bases from V and 7 bases from J, the junction contained 11 bases not matched to a gene. The CDR3 protein is CASSRGLSSGEQYF. CDR3 bases: TGTGCCAGCAGCAGGGGACTATCCTCTGGGGAGCAGTACTTC.

This chain connects TRBV27 to TRBJ2-3; 10 nucleotides agree with TRBD2. From germline, CDR1 is MNHEY and CDR2 SMNVEV (reference sequence). The V gene end was trimmed by 3 bases and the J gene end by 6 bases; junction bases not matched to a gene: 12. The CDR3 has 17 residues. The CDR3 is CASSLASGRAGLDTQYF. CDR3 coding DNA: TGTGCCAGCAGTTTGGCCAGCGGGAGGGCCGGATTGGATACGCAGTATTTT.

The chain uses TRBV7-9 and TRBJ2-7; maybe TRBD1 (6 bases). Trimming stripped 5 bases from V and 5 bases from J, with 19 bases between. The CDR3 loop spans 15 amino acids. The germline V gene encodes CDR1 SEHNR and CDR2 FQNEAQ (reference sequence). The CDR3 protein is CASSLTNRVGNEQYF. CDR3 coding DNA: TGTGCCAGCAGCCTTACAAACAGGGTAGGGAACGAGCAGTACTTC. The variable domain in full, completed from reference TRBV7-9 and TRBJ2-7, reads DTGVSQNPRHKITKRGQNVTFRCDPISEHNRLYWYRQTLGQGPEFLTYFQNEAQLEKSRLLSDRFSAERPKGSFSTLEIQRTEQGDSAMYLCASSLTNRVGNEQYFGPGTRLTVT.

The rearrangement uses TRBV5-4 and TRBJ2-7; TRBD1 matches 7 bases. In germline, CDR1 is SGHNT, CDR2 YYREEE (reference sequence). There are 14 residues in the CDR3. After removal of 4 bases from V and 5 bases from J, the junction contained 9 bases not matched to a gene. Written as DNA, the CDR3 is TGTGCCAGCAGCCGACTCGGGACAGTACACGAGCAGTACTTC. It translates to CASSRLGTVHEQYF.

Of note for this clone: The same CDR3 can be traced to other DNA sequences in this sample. The CDR3 DNA is TGTGCCAGCTCTCCGGACAGGAACTATGGCTACACCTTC. Its protein is CASSPDRNYGYTF. This chain uses TRBV18 with TRBJ1-2; 7 bases map to TRBD1. The CDR3 totals 13 residues. Trimming at V came to 6 bases and at J to 2 bases, leaving 3 bases not matched to a gene. CDR1 KGHSH and CDR2 LQKENI come from the germline V gene.

About this clone: One end of the junction does not line up with germline, which may come from a read error. The chain carries TRBV7-9 and TRBJ2-1; D perhaps matches TRBD2 (6 bases). Germline CDR1 and CDR2: SEHNR and FQNEAQ (reference sequence). The CDR3 covers 11 residues. Here the CDR3 DNA reads TGTTCCAGCAGCCACGGGACTGAGGAGTTCTTC. Translated, it gives CSSSHGTEEFF.

The chain is built from TRBV6-6 and TRBJ2-2; the match to TRBD2 covers 9 bases. V gave up 2 bases and J gave up 7 bases; unmatched junction bases: 8. The germline CDR1 and CDR2 sequences are MNHNY and SVGAGI (reference sequence). This CDR3 has 16 residues. The chain's CDR3 is CASSYPRGRALGELFF. The CDR3 DNA reads as TGTGCCAGCAGTTACCCGCGCGGGAGGGCCCTCGGGGAGCTGTTTTTT.

The chain is built from TRBV6-4 and TRBJ1-6; D uncertain. V was shortened by 9 bases and J by 0 bases, with 9 bases between the two germline ends. Germline V gene data show CDR1 as MRHNA and CDR2 as SNTAGT. The CDR3 is made up of 14 amino acids. As DNA, the CDR3 is TGTGCCAGTCCCCGGGTCTCCTATAATTCACCCCTCCACTTT. Its protein is CASPRVSYNSPLHF.

In regard to this clone: Different DNA sequences within this sample yield the same CDR3. The V and J genes are TRBV7-7 and TRBJ2-2, with 9 positions matching TRBD1. The length of the CDR3 is 18 residues. V shed 2 bases and J 8 bases; nucleotides not matched to a gene: 15. Germline V gives CDR1 SSHAT, CDR2 FNYEAQ (reference sequence). CDR3 sequence: CASSLRRPGQGGTGELFF. CDR3 DNA sequence: TGTGCCAGCAGCTTACGACGACCGGGACAGGGCGGAACTGGGGAGCTGTTTTTT.

V and J are TRBV30 and TRBJ2-5; possibly TRBD1 for D (6 bases). The V end was cut by 0 bases, the J end by 4 bases, with 12 bases between. This CDR3 is 14 amino acids long. Germline loops: CDR1 GTSNPN, CDR2 SVGIG (reference sequence). CDR3 sequence: CAWSVLTGRETQYF. The CDR3 nucleotides are TGTGCCTGGAGTGTACTGACAGGTCGAGAGACCCAGTACTTC.

The rearrangement links TRBV30 to TRBJ2-5, with D possibly TRBD2 on 6 matching bases. V dropped 1 base and J dropped 4 bases, with 13 bases sitting between them. Germline CDR1 GTSNPN, CDR2 SVGIG (reference sequence). The CDR3 covers 14 residues. CDR3: CAWSAGLGGETQYF. In nucleotides, the CDR3 is TGTGCCTGGAGTGCCGGGCTGGGGGGAGAGACCCAGTACTTC.

The rearrangement joins TRBV7-3 to TRBJ2-1; 10 nucleotides align to TRBD2. Germline V gives CDR1 SGHTA, CDR2 FQGTGA. J gave up 4 bases and V 5 bases, and 8 bases lay outside the gene matches. The CDR3 runs 16 residues. This CDR3 reads CASSPHLAGGYNEQFF. CDR3 coding DNA: TGTGCCAGCAGCCCCCACTTAGCGGGAGGTTACAATGAGCAGTTCTTC. Filled out from reference TRBV7-3 and TRBJ2-1, the complete variable domain reads GAGVSQTPSNKVTEKGKYVELRCDPISGHTALYWYRQSLGQGPEFLIYFQGTGAADDSGLPNDRFFAVRPEGSVSTLKIQRTERGDSAVYLCASSPHLAGGYNEQFFGPGTRLTVL.

This clone has a handful of counts. This chain connects TRBV27 to TRBJ1-2; no definite D call. The germline V gene has CDR1 MNHEY and CDR2 SMNVEV (reference sequence). The germline V and J ends were trimmed by 0 bases and 2 bases, with 7 bases remaining between them. The CDR3 spans 14 residues. DNA for the CDR3: TGTGCCAGCAGTTTATCGAGGAGAAACTATGGCTACACCTTC. It translates to CASSLSRRNYGYTF.

In DNA, the CDR3 is TGTGCCAGCATGGGGACAGGGGGCCCCTACGAGCAGTACTTC. Encoded protein: CASMGTGGPYEQYF. V is TRBV6-1 and J is TRBJ2-7, with 12 bases lining up with TRBD1. Germline loops: CDR1 MNHNS, CDR2 SASEGT. Trimming removed 7 bases from V and 2 bases from J; junction bases left unmatched: 3. The CDR3 runs 14 residues.

The table lists this clone with a few counts. This chain links TRBV7-7 with TRBJ2-6; D possibly corresponds to TRBD2 (5 bases). The CDR3 is 14 residues long. V was shortened by 8 bases and J by 1 base, with 9 bases between the two germline ends. Germline values: CDR1 SSHAT, CDR2 FNYEAQ (reference sequence). CDR3 residues: CASGSGSGANVLTF. CDR3 coding DNA: TGTGCCAGCGGTTCGGGATCTGGGGCCAACGTCCTGACTTTC.

This chain uses TRBV30 with TRBJ2-7; no firm D call. The CDR3 has 12 amino acids. CDR1 is GTSNPN, CDR2 SVGIG, per germline (reference sequence). Deletions cut 0 bases from V and 3 bases from J, with 6 bases between. The CDR3 DNA is TGTGCCTGGAGTGTTTTCAACTACGAGCAGTACTTC. It yields the protein CAWSVFNYEQYF.

This chain uses TRBV27 with TRBJ1-2; TRBD1 matches 8 bases. This CDR3 is 12 amino acids long. Germline V gene data show CDR1 as MNHEY and CDR2 as SMNVEV (reference sequence). After removal of 7 bases from V and 6 bases from J, the junction contained 4 bases not matched to a gene. CDR3 coding DNA: TGTGCCAGCAACGCAGGGGGCGATGGCTACACCTTC. Its translation is CASNAGGDGYTF.